Below are 18 T cell receptor beta chains sequenced from a single sample in a study of blood T cell repertoires in COVID-19. Profiling relied on immunoSEQ multiplex PCR, and the TCRdb table lists in-frame clones only, not all of them. Of 75,000 to 100,000 clones listed, roughly 80% are singletons. Sequenced: peripheral blood. Receptor source: an elderly woman with acute or convalescent COVID-19.

The chain has TRBV12-3 or TRBV12-4 and TRBJ1-6; D ambiguous. Trimming left V 3 bases short and J 7 bases short, with 7 bases between. This CDR3 is 13 amino acids long. The CDR3 nucleotides are TGTGCCAGCAGTTTGGAGGGAAATTCACCCCTCCACTTT. Its translation: CASSLEGNSPLHF.

J is TRBJ2-3 and V is TRBV19, with D possibly matching TRBD2 (6 bases). The CDR3 length is 15 residues. Between the trimmed V and J ends, which lost 6 bases and 0 bases, there was a span of 13 bases. CDR1 is LNHDA, CDR2 SQIVND, per germline (reference sequence). CDR3 DNA sequence: TGTGCCAGTAGACTTGGAGGGGCTAGCACAGATACGCAGTATTTT. It translates to CASRLGGASTDTQYF.

The chain couples TRBV10-3 to TRBJ2-3; perhaps TRBD2 as D (5 bases). Germline CDR1 ENHRY, CDR2 SYGVKD. The CDR3 loop spans 14 amino acids. Deletions cut 6 bases from V and 0 bases from J, with 10 bases between. The DNA of the CDR3 is TGTGCCATCAGCTACCGGACTAGCACAGATACGCAGTATTTT. This sequence encodes CAISYRTSTDTQYF.

This sequence joins TRBV18 and TRBJ2-1; TRBD2 is a possible D gene (6 bases). Between the trimmed V and J ends, which lost 3 bases and 10 bases, there was a span of 16 bases. From germline, CDR1 is KGHSH and CDR2 LQKENI. The length of the CDR3 is 14 residues. This chain's CDR3 is CASSPQASEWEQFF. DNA for the CDR3: TGTGCCAGCTCACCTCAGGCTAGCGAATGGGAGCAGTTCTTC. The full variable domain, rest sourced from reference TRBV18 and TRBJ2-1, is NAGVMQNPRHLVRRRGQEARLRCSPMKGHSHVYWYRQLPEEGLKFMVYLQKENIIDESGMPKERFSAEFPKEGPSILRIQQVVRGDSAAYFCASSPQASEWEQFFGPGTRLTVL.

The chain recombines TRBV19 with TRBJ2-5; 9 bases map to TRBD1. The CDR3 runs to 16 residues. V lost 6 bases and J lost 7; bases outside the gene matches: 15. The germline V gene encodes CDR1 LNHDA and CDR2 SQIVND (reference sequence). The CDR3 DNA reads TGTGCCAGTAGCAATCCTGCACCGGGACAGGGAAGGACCCAGTACTTC. The encoded protein is CASSNPAPGQGRTQYF.

V is TRBV20-1 and J is TRBJ1-1, with 7 nucleotides matching TRBD1. Germline CDR1 DFQATT, CDR2 SNEGSKA (reference sequence). CDR3 length equals 13 residues. The V segment lost 3 bases and the J segment 4 bases; nucleotides outside the gene matches: 5. The CDR3 reads CSASRGQGTEAFF. In nucleotides, the CDR3 is TGCAGTGCTAGTAGGGGGCAGGGCACTGAAGCTTTCTTT.

This chain links TRBV20-1 with TRBJ2-7, with D unclear. V lost 3 bases, J lost 0 bases, and 6 bases lay in between. The germline V gene encodes CDR1 DFQATT and CDR2 SNEGSKA (reference sequence). This CDR3 contains 12 residues. In DNA, the CDR3 is TGCAGTGCTAGTTCTAGCTCCTACGAGCAGTACTTC. Protein sequence: CSASSSSYEQYF.

This chain connects TRBV6-5 to TRBJ1-2, with 7 bases matching TRBD1. The junction had 12 bases not matched to a gene; V was cut back by 0 bases and J by 11 bases. This CDR3 is built from 15 residues. Germline V lookup: CDR1 MNHEY, CDR2 SVGAGI. Here the CDR3 reads CASSYSINLGGAYTF. The CDR3 DNA reads as TGTGCCAGCAGTTACTCGATCAATTTAGGGGGCGCATACACCTTC.

The CDR3 sequence: CASSPGTSPSLTQYF. The DNA of the CDR3 is TGTGCCAGCAGCCCCGGGACTAGCCCATCCCTGACCCAGTACTTC. V usage is TRBV7-2 and J usage is TRBJ2-5; 9 positions match TRBD2. V shed 5 bases and J 7 bases; nucleotides not matched to a gene: 11. Germline values: CDR1 SGHTA, CDR2 FQGNSA. The CDR3 runs 15 residues.

This clone has at least ten counts. The DNA of the CDR3 is TGTGCCAGCAGTTTGCAGGAACAGGGGCCCCAGCATTTT. This gives the protein CASSLQEQGPQHF. The chain carries TRBV12-3 or TRBV12-4 and TRBJ1-5, with TRBD1 as a possible D gene (6 bases). V lost 3 bases and J lost 9, with 12 bases in between. The CDR3 length is 13 residues.

J is TRBJ2-1 and V is TRBV6-5; D gene ambiguous. There are 15 residues in the CDR3. CDR1 and CDR2 (germline): MNHEY, SVGAGI. Trimming left V 2 bases short and J 7 bases short, with 15 bases between. This CDR3 is CASSYPQDYPNEQFF. The CDR3 DNA sequence: TGTGCCAGCAGTTACCCGCAGGATTACCCAAATGAGCAGTTCTTC.

This clone came up a few times. V gene TRBV24-1 combines with J gene TRBJ2-3, with D unclear. Germline CDR1 KGHDR, CDR2 SFDVKD. This CDR3 is 16 amino acids long. Trimming pared 2 bases from V and 5 bases from J, leaving 16 bases between. As DNA, the CDR3 is TGTGCCACCAGTGATTCGGCGAGACTGCAGAGAGATACGCAGTATTTT. It translates to CATSDSARLQRDTQYF.

This clone was observed once. The chain is built from TRBV5-1 and TRBJ2-3, with TRBD2 matching 8 bases. V was clipped by 0 bases and J by 6 bases; unmatched bases: 6. CDR3 length: 15 amino acids. Germline V lookup: CDR1 SGHRS, CDR2 YFSETQ. For the CDR3, the DNA is TGCGCCAGCAGCTTGGACGGACTAGCCGCGGATACGCAGTATTTT. Its protein product is CASSLDGLAADTQYF.

The chain has TRBV29-1 and TRBJ1-6, with D perhaps matching TRBD1 (6 bases). Trimming removed 6 bases from V and 2 bases from J, with 11 bases in between. Germline V gene data show CDR1 as SQVTM and CDR2 as ANQGSEA. The CDR3 contains 14 residues. This CDR3 is CSVQQGTYNSPLHF. In DNA form, the CDR3 reads TGCAGCGTCCAACAGGGCACCTATAATTCACCCCTCCACTTT. The complete variable domain, with remaining parts taken from reference TRBV29-1 and TRBJ1-6, reads SAVISQKPSRDICQRGTSLTIQCQVDSQVTMMFWYRQQPGQSLTLIATANQGSEATYESGFVIDKFPISRPNLTFSTLTVSNMSPEDSSIYLCSVQQGTYNSPLHFGNGTRLTVT.

The genes are TRBV28 and TRBJ1-3; D is uncertain. The ends were cut back, 8 bases at V and 4 bases at J, with 3 bases in the middle. The CDR3 is 10 amino acids. The germline gives CDR1 MDHEN, CDR2 SYDVKM. Here the CDR3 reads CASLGNTIYF. CDR3 nucleotide sequence: TGTGCCAGCTTAGGAAACACCATATATTTT.

This clone has only a few counts. This sequence joins TRBV28 and TRBJ1-2; tentatively, D is TRBD1 (6 bases). Trimming left V 5 bases short and J 6 bases short, with 16 bases between. CDR1 is MDHEN, CDR2 SYDVKM, per germline. The CDR3 covers 14 residues. DNA of the CDR3: TGTGCCAGCAGTCGAAACGGGGGGCATAATGGCTACACCTTC. This sequence encodes CASSRNGGHNGYTF.

The chain joins TRBV2 to TRBJ2-1, with 12 bases fitting TRBD2. Unmatched junction bases numbered 4, after V lost 6 bases and J lost 1 base. Germline loops: CDR1 SNHLY, CDR2 FYNNEI. The CDR3 extends over 16 amino acids. The CDR3 DNA follows: TGTGCCAGCAGGACTAGCGGGGGATCATCCTACAATGAGCAGTTCTTC. It encodes CASRTSGGSSYNEQFF.

V is TRBV7-9 and J is TRBJ1-5; D is unresolved. Germline CDR1 and CDR2: SEHNR and FQNEAQ (reference sequence). Trimming took 2 bases from V and 7 from J, leaving 15 bases between them. CDR3 size: 15 residues. This chain's CDR3 is CASSLLPGEGQPQHF. In DNA, the CDR3 is TGTGCCAGCAGCTTACTACCCGGGGAAGGCCAGCCCCAGCATTTT.